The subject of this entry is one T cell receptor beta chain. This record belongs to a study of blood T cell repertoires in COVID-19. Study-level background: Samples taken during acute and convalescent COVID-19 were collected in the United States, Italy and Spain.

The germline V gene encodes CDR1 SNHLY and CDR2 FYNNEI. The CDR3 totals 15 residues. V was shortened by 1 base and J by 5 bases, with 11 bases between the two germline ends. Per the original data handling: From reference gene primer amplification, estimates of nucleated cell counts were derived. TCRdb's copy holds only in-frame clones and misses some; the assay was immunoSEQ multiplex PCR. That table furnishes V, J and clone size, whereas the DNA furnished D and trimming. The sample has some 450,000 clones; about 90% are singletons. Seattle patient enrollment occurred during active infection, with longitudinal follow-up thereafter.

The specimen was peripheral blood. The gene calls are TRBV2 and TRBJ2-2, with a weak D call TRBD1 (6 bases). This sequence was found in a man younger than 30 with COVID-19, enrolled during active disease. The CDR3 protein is CASSEGTRGTGELFF. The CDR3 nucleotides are TGTGCCAGCAGTGAAGGAACAAGGGGGACCGGGGAGCTGTTTTTT.